The 30 T cell receptor beta chains below all came from one sample that was sequenced in a study of T-cell memory formation after mild COVID-19 (dated by TCRdb to the early 2020s). The receptor library was made with 5' RACE. The run used an Illumina NovaSeq 6000. Using fastp trimming at Q25 and MiXCR clonotype assembly, TCRdb reanalyzed the public sequencing data and kept in-frame beta chains. Rows merge per CDR3 protein into single entries with the most common DNA and genes. Here the sample has tens of thousands of distinct CDR3 sequences; more than 10% occur a single time. Roughly a quarter of the sample is in the top ten clones. Sequencing was done on a sample of PBMCs or a T cell subset sorted from them (not recorded which). The source is an adult woman who had mild COVID-19 (a few samples of this study predate the infection). The sample titles of this study are shuffled in the database, so cell type and time point are left out; the donor was told from shared clones.

This clonotype was seen more than once but under ten times. The chain links TRBV20-1 to TRBJ2-2, with D uncertain. The V and J ends lost 4 bases and 3 bases respectively, with 12 bases between them. The CDR3 sequence is 14 residues long. Germline lookup yields CDR1 DFQATT and CDR2 SNEGSKA (reference sequence). The CDR3 DNA reads as TGCAGTGCTATTGATCGTACCTACACCGGGGAGCTGTTTTTT. It yields the protein CSAIDRTYTGELFF.

V and J are TRBV28 and TRBJ2-3; D call uncertain. CDR3 length: 12 residues. The ends were cut back, 6 bases at V and 8 bases at J, with 12 bases in the middle. Germline V gene data show CDR1 as MDHEN and CDR2 as SYDVKM. The CDR3 DNA is TGTGCCAGCAGCCAAGACCCTGGTACGCAGTATTTT. Translation: CASSQDPGTQYF.

This clonotype showed up just a few times. This sequence joins TRBV29-1 and TRBJ1-2; tentatively, D is TRBD1 (5 bases). V was cut by 6 bases and J by 8 bases, with 22 bases left in between. Germline-derived CDR1 and CDR2 are SQVTM and ANQGSEA. The CDR3 has 14 residues. The CDR3 sequence is CSVPIPGIFLGYTF. DNA of the CDR3: TGCAGCGTGCCCATCCCAGGGATCTTTCTGGGCTACACCTTC.

This rearrangement joins TRBV18 to TRBJ2-1, with D unclear. The CDR3 runs 13 residues. Germline values: CDR1 KGHSH, CDR2 LQKENI. Trimming removed 3 bases at V and 5 bases at J, with 8 bases between. CDR3 region: CASSPFRNNEQFF. The CDR3 DNA sequence: TGTGCCAGCTCACCCTTCAGGAACAATGAGCAGTTCTTC.

This clonotype appeared a few times. The chain uses TRBV15 and TRBJ2-2; TRBD2 matches at 10 bases. V dropped 6 bases and J dropped 1; count of bases not matched to a gene: 5. Per the germline V gene, CDR1 is LNHNV and CDR2 is YYDKDF (reference sequence). The CDR3 runs 16 residues. This chain's CDR3 is CATSPSSGGNTGELFF. In nucleotides, the CDR3 is TGTGCCACCAGTCCCTCTAGCGGGGGGAACACCGGGGAGCTGTTTTTT.

This clonotype was found a few times. A much larger clone lies one base from this, so it may be a read error. CDR3 sequence reads: CASSLAINEQFF. The CDR3, as DNA: TGTGCCAGCAGCTTAGCTATCAATGAGCAGTTCTTC. This chain connects TRBV7-9 to TRBJ2-1; D ambiguous. Germline CDR1 SEHNR, CDR2 FQNEAQ (reference sequence). The CDR3 contains 12 residues. Trimming shortened V by 0 bases and J by 6 bases, and 3 bases separated the two germline ends.

This clonotype occurred a few times. The rearrangement joins TRBV5-6 to TRBJ2-5; 12 nucleotides agree with TRBD1. In germline, CDR1 is SGHDT, CDR2 YYEEEE. This CDR3 is built from 16 residues. The junction had 9 bases not matched to a gene; V was cut back by 4 bases and J by 5 bases. The CDR3 protein is CASSPGQGASWETQYF. CDR3 coding DNA: TGTGCCAGCAGCCCGGGACAGGGGGCGTCCTGGGAGACCCAGTACTTC.

Only a few counts were recorded for this clonotype. This chain joins TRBV18 and TRBJ2-7; TRBD2 is a possible D gene (5 bases). The CDR3 extends over 15 amino acids. CDR1 and CDR2 (germline): KGHSH, LQKENI. V was pared by 6 bases and J by 2 bases, with 17 bases between. CDR3 protein: CASSSSGRWAYEQYF. Here the CDR3 DNA reads TGTGCCAGCTCTAGCAGCGGCAGGTGGGCCTACGAGCAGTACTTC.

The table lists this clonotype with a few counts. The chain links TRBV11-2 to TRBJ2-3; 7 bases map to TRBD2. Germline CDR1 and CDR2: SGHAT and FQNNGV. The CDR3 loop spans 17 amino acids. Trimming at V came to 3 bases and at J to 2 bases, leaving 11 bases not matched to a gene. The CDR3 DNA follows: TGTGCCAGCAGCTTCGACTCATTTGCGGGAGCCACAGATACGCAGTATTTT. Its protein product is CASSFDSFAGATDTQYF.

The chain combines TRBV4-3 with TRBJ1-4; D not certain. Germline assignment: CDR1 LGHNA and CDR2 YSLEER. The CDR3 is 13 amino acids. The V and J ends lost 0 bases and 8 bases respectively, with 7 bases between them. The CDR3 nucleotides read TGCGCCAGCAGCCAAGATTCGGCCGAAAAACTGTTTTTT. It codes for CASSQDSAEKLFF.

V is TRBV5-1 and J is TRBJ2-7; 7 bases are shared with TRBD1. CDR1 and CDR2 from the germline V gene are SGHRS and YFSETQ. With V trimmed by 4 bases and J by 7 bases, 11 bases remained unmatched. The CDR3 totals 14 residues. This CDR3 reads CASSLGQATREQYF. DNA of the CDR3: TGCGCCAGCAGCCTAGGACAGGCAACTCGGGAGCAGTACTTC.

This clonotype was picked up many times. The genes are TRBV7-3 and TRBJ2-5; the match to TRBD2 covers 8 bases. With 5 bases clipped from V and 2 bases from J, the junction kept 7 bases outside the gene matches. CDR1 SGHTA and CDR2 FQGTGA come from the germline V gene. This CDR3 comprises 15 residues. The CDR3 region has the DNA TGTGCCAGCAGCCCACTAGCGGTCAAACAAGAGACCCAGTACTTC. It codes for CASSPLAVKQETQYF. Filled out from reference TRBV7-3 and TRBJ2-5, the complete variable domain reads GAGVSQTPSNKVTEKGKYVELRCDPISGHTALYWYRQSLGQGPEFLIYFQGTGAADDSGLPNDRFFAVRPEGSVSTLKIQRTERGDSAVYLCASSPLAVKQETQYFGPGTRLLVL.

The gene calls are TRBV4-1 and TRBJ1-1; tentative D call: TRBD1 (5 bases). Trimming took off 3 bases at V and 0 bases at J, with 17 bases between the two ends. Germline lookup yields CDR1 MGHRA and CDR2 YSYEKL. This CDR3 contains 17 residues. This CDR3 reads CASSHLKRQGLNTEAFF. For the CDR3, the DNA is TGCGCCAGCAGCCACCTCAAGCGGCAGGGACTGAACACTGAAGCTTTCTTT.

The chain is built from TRBV11-2 and TRBJ2-3; D is perhaps TRBD1 or TRBD2 (5 bases each). Per germline, CDR1 SGHAT and CDR2 FQNNGV. V was clipped by 3 bases and J by 9 bases, with 19 bases between them. This CDR3 region has 15 residues. CDR3 DNA sequence: TGTGCCAGCAGCTTGTGGGGTGGGACCATCGACACGCAGTATTTT. Protein sequence: CASSLWGGTIDTQYF.

This sequence joins TRBV27 and TRBJ2-5; 10 bases are shared with TRBD2. Per the germline V gene, CDR1 is MNHEY and CDR2 is SMNVEV (reference sequence). The V and J ends lost 2 bases and 4 bases, in that order; junction bases with no gene match: 7. This CDR3 region has 16 residues. CDR3 sequence: CASSLQRGGLRETQYF. DNA for the CDR3: TGTGCCAGCAGTTTACAGCGGGGGGGCCTACGAGAGACCCAGTACTTC.

This clonotype has a handful of counts. This rearrangement joins TRBV20-1 to TRBJ2-7; TRBD2 matches at 10 bases. Losses at the gene ends were 2 bases for V and 4 bases for J; bases not matched to a gene: 11. The germline V gene encodes CDR1 DFQATT and CDR2 SNEGSKA (reference sequence). The CDR3 loop spans 16 amino acids. CDR3 sequence reads: CSARPFTSGIQYEQYF. The CDR3 DNA sequence: TGCAGTGCTAGACCCTTTACTAGCGGGATACAATACGAGCAGTACTTC.

This chain joins TRBV20-1 and TRBJ2-7, with 14 nucleotides matching TRBD2. The length of the CDR3 is 19 residues. The junction had 15 bases not matched to a gene; V was cut back by 2 bases and J by 3 bases. Looked up from germline, CDR1 is DFQATT and CDR2 is SNEGSKA (reference sequence). DNA for the CDR3: TGCAGTGCTAGACCTACCCATGGACTAGCGGGAGGTGGAGTCTACGAGCAGTACTTC. Amino acids: CSARPTHGLAGGGVYEQYF.

Many counts were recorded for this clonotype. V and J are TRBV29-1 and TRBJ2-7; TRBD2 matches 10 bases. Germline V gives CDR1 SQVTM, CDR2 ANQGSEA. The CDR3 is 12 residues long. The V segment lost 7 bases and the J segment 6 bases; nucleotides outside the gene matches: 6. This chain's CDR3 is CSAGSGRGEQYF. DNA of the CDR3: TGCAGCGCGGGGAGCGGGAGGGGCGAGCAGTACTTC.

The table lists this clonotype with a few counts. This chain links TRBV5-6 with TRBJ2-6; D uncertain. Germline V gene data show CDR1 as SGHDT and CDR2 as YYEEEE. The CDR3 is 15 residues long. Trimming removed 2 bases from V and 0 bases from J, with 6 bases in between. The chain's CDR3 is CASSFGISGANVLTF. The CDR3 nucleotides are TGTGCCAGCAGCTTCGGCATCTCTGGGGCCAACGTCCTGACTTTC.

The chain links TRBV20-1 to TRBJ2-5; no reliable D call. The V end lost 1 base, the J end lost 5 bases, and 29 bases lay between the germline ends. The CDR3 runs 19 residues. CDR1 and CDR2 from the germline V gene are DFQATT and SNEGSKA (reference sequence). The CDR3 region is CSARARTEIRDLLMETQYF. In DNA, the CDR3 is TGCAGTGCTAGAGCTCGTACGGAGATTCGCGACCTCTTGATGGAGACCCAGTACTTC.

This clonotype showed up many times. The gene calls are TRBV9 and TRBJ2-3, with a possible D match to TRBD1 (5 bases). There are 15 residues in the CDR3. Trimming removed 3 bases at V and 1 base at J, with 12 bases between. CDR1 is SGDLS, CDR2 YYNGEE, per germline. CDR3 amino acids: CASSGRTQRTDTQYF. CDR3 nucleotides: TGTGCCAGCAGCGGCAGGACACAGCGCACAGATACGCAGTATTTT.

CDR3 residues: CSARDGSEPYEQYF. In DNA, the CDR3 is TGCAGTGCTAGAGATGGTTCGGAGCCCTACGAGCAGTACTTC. This chain links TRBV20-1 with TRBJ2-7; no firm D call. CDR1 DFQATT and CDR2 SNEGSKA come from the germline V gene (reference sequence). Trimming took off 0 bases at V and 2 bases at J, with 11 bases between the two ends. The CDR3 length is 14 residues.

This clonotype has more than one count but fewer than ten. The rearrangement links TRBV12-3 or TRBV12-4 to TRBJ2-1, with TRBD1 matching over 8 bases. Germline trimming cut 4 bases from V and 5 bases from J; bases unmatched to any gene: 16. This CDR3 spans 18 amino acids. CDR3 DNA sequence: TGTGCCAGCAGTTCCCCATCCCGCCCGGACAGGGTGGACAATGAGCAGTTCTTC. Its translation is CASSSPSRPDRVDNEQFF.

This clonotype was picked up a small number of times. The V call is TRBV25-1, the J call TRBJ1-5, with 7 bases identical to TRBD1. Germline CDR1 and CDR2: MGHDK and SYGVNS. The V and J ends lost 4 bases and 5 bases, in that order; junction bases with no gene match: 5. This CDR3 has 14 residues. The CDR3 is CASSAQGDDQPQHF. CDR3 DNA: TGTGCCAGCAGTGCCCAGGGGGACGATCAGCCCCAGCATTTT.

This clonotype was detected many times. The J gene is TRBJ2-7, the V gene TRBV7-9; 12 nucleotides align to TRBD2. The J segment lost 2 bases and the V segment lost 5 bases, leaving 7 bases of the junction unmatched. The CDR3 consists of 16 residues. CDR1 SEHNR and CDR2 FQNEAQ come from the germline V gene (reference sequence). In DNA, the CDR3 is TGTGCCAGCAGCCAGGCACTAGCGGGAGGTCCCTACGAGCAGTACTTC. This sequence encodes CASSQALAGGPYEQYF.

This clonotype was seen more than once but under ten times. The rearrangement uses TRBV4-2 and TRBJ2-1; 10 bases map to TRBD2. With 0 bases clipped from V and 3 bases from J, the junction kept 8 bases outside the gene matches. CDR1 and CDR2 from the germline V gene are LGHNA and YNFKEQ. The CDR3 is made up of 18 amino acids. The CDR3 reads CASSQDWPSGRSYNEQFF. The CDR3 coding sequence is TGTGCCAGCAGCCAAGATTGGCCTAGCGGGAGAAGCTACAATGAGCAGTTCTTC.

The rearrangement joins TRBV5-1 to TRBJ2-2; a possible D gene is TRBD1 (5 bases). CDR3 length: 15 amino acids. The germline gives CDR1 SGHRS, CDR2 YFSETQ. The germline V and J ends were trimmed by 0 bases and 1 base, with 7 bases remaining between them. The CDR3 DNA reads as TGCGCCAGCAGCTTGGCGCAGGGGAACACCGGGGAGCTGTTTTTT. The encoded protein is CASSLAQGNTGELFF.

This clonotype was observed a handful of times. This rearrangement joins TRBV7-9 to TRBJ1-5, with D unclear. Trimming took off 1 base at V and 6 bases at J, with 4 bases between the two ends. Germline CDR1 SEHNR, CDR2 FQNEAQ (reference sequence). This CDR3 region has 12 residues. CDR3 sequence reads: CASSLDSQPQHF. CDR3 DNA sequence: TGTGCCAGCAGCTTAGATTCTCAGCCCCAGCATTTT.

This clonotype was detected only a few times. The gene calls are TRBV12-3 or TRBV12-4 and TRBJ2-2, with D perhaps TRBD1 (6 bases). The CDR3 covers 15 residues. Trimming cost V 6 bases and J 1 base, with 12 bases left between them. CDR3: CASRINRVNTGELFF. CDR3 nucleotide sequence: TGTGCCAGCAGAATAAACAGGGTGAACACCGGGGAGCTGTTTTTT.

This clonotype has more than one count but fewer than ten. This chain connects TRBV20-1 to TRBJ2-1, with D perhaps TRBD2 (6 bases). This CDR3 region has 17 residues. The germline V gene has CDR1 DFQATT and CDR2 SNEGSKA (reference sequence). Trimming pared 1 base from V and 3 bases from J, leaving 19 bases between. The CDR3 DNA reads as TGCAGTGCTAGAGGAGGGGCAGGGACTGAAATCTACAATGAGCAGTTCTTC. Its protein product is CSARGGAGTEIYNEQFF.